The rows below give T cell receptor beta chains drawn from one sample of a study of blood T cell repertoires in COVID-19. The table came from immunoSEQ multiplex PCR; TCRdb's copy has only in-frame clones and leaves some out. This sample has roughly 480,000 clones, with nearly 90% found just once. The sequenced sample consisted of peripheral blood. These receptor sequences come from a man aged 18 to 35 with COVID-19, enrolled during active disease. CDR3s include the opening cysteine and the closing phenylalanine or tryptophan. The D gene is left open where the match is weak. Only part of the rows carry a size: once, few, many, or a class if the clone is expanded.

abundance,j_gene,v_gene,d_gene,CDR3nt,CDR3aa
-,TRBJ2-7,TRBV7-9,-,TGTGCCAGCAGCTTTGCAGGGGCGTCCTCCTACGAGCAGTACTTC,CASSFAGASSYEQYF
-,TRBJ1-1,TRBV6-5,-,TGTGCCAGCACAGGACAGTTCCTGAACACTGAAGCTTTCTTT,CASTGQFLNTEAFF
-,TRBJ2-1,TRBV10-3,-,TGTGCCACCAGTCCGAGGGATACCTCTGAGCAGTTCTTC,CATSPRDTSEQFF
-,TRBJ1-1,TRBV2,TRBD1,TGTGCCAGCAGGGGGGACAGCAACACTGAAGCTTTCTTT,CASRGDSNTEAFF
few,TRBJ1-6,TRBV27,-,TGTGCCAGCCGTCCCGTGGGAGGATATTCACCCCTCCACTTT,CASRPVGGYSPLHF
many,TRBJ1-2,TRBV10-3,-,TGTGCCATCAGTGCATCGGGGGATGGCTACACCTTC,CAISASGDGYTF
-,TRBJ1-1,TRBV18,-,TGTGCCAGCTCACCACGAGCTAACACTGAAGCTTTCTTT,CASSPRANTEAFF
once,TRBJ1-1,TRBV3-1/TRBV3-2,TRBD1,TGTGCCAGTAACAGGGGGAACACTGAAGCTTTCTTT,CASNRGNTEAFF
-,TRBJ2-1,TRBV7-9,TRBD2,TGTGCCAGCAGCTTAGAGGCGGGAGGTCATAATGAGCAGTTCTTC,CASSLEAGGHNEQFF
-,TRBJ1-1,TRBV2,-,TGTGCCAGCAGTGATGAGGGTCTTAGTGGGAAGGAAGCTTTCTTT,CASSDEGLSGKEAFF
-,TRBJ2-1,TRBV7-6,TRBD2,TGTGCCAGCAGCTTACTCCCCCAGGCTAGCGGGGGGCCGCGCGGGTACAATGAGCAGTTCTTC,CASSLLPQASGGPRGYNEQFF
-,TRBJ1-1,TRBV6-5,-,TGTGCCAGCAGTTACCTCAGGGTAACTGAAGCTTTCTTT,CASSYLRVTEAFF
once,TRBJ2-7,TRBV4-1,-,TGCGCCAGCAGCCCTGGTTGGGAGCGCGACGAGCAGTACTTC,CASSPGWERDEQYF
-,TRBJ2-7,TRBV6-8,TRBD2,TGTGCCAGCAGGGGGAGGGGCTACGAGCAGTACTTC,CASRGRGYEQYF
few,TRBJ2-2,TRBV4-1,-,TGCGCCAGCAGCCATAGTGTAAACACCGGGGAGCTGTTTTTT,CASSHSVNTGELFF
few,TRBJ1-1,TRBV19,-,TGTGCCAGCAAGGTTGGGGGGGCGACGAACACTGAAGCTTTCTTT,CASKVGGATNTEAFF
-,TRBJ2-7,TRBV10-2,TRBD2,TGCGCCAGCAGGGATCCCGGGACTAGCGGAACTTACGAGCAGTACTTC,CASRDPGTSGTYEQYF
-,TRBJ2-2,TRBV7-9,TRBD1,TGTGCCAGCAGCTCCCCGACAGGGTTCACCGGGGAGCTGTTTTTT,CASSSPTGFTGELFF
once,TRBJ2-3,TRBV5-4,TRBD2,TGTGCCAGCAGCTCGAGACTAGAGGCGGGGGGTACGCAGTATTTT,CASSSRLEAGGTQYF
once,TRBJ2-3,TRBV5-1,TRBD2,TGCGCCAGCAGCTTAGCCGGACTAGCGGGGGGTACCCCCGATACGCAGTATTTT,CASSLAGLAGGTPDTQYF
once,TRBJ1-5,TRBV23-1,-,TGCGCCAGCAGTACCCGACGGACTAAAAGCAATCAGCCCCAGCATTTT,CASSTRRTKSNQPQHF
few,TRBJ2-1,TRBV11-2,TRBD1,TGTGCCAGCAGCTTAGATTTGGGACAGGGGTACAATGAGCAGTTCTTC,CASSLDLGQGYNEQFF
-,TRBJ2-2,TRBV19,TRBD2,TGTGCCAGTAGTATAGGGACTAGGGGATCCGGGGAGCTGTTTTTT,CASSIGTRGSGELFF
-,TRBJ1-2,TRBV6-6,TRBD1,TGTGCCAGCAGCCCGGGACAGTTCAGTGGCTACACCTTC,CASSPGQFSGYTF
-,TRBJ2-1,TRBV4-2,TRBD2,TGTGCCAGCAGCCAGGGACTAGCGGAAGCCAATGAGCAGTTCTTC,CASSQGLAEANEQFF
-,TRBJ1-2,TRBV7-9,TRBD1,TGTGCCAGCAGCCCAAGAGGGACAGTCTATGGCTACACCTTC,CASSPRGTVYGYTF
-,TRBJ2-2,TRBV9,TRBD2,TGTGCCAGCAGCGTAACAGCGGGAGACACCGGGGAGCTGTTTTTT,CASSVTAGDTGELFF
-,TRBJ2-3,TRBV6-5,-,TGTGCCAGCAGTTCCCCAGGGGATCCCACAGATACGCAGTATTTT,CASSSPGDPTDTQYF
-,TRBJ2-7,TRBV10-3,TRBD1,TGTGCCATCAGACAACTTGGGACAGGGAACGAGCAGTACTTC,CAIRQLGTGNEQYF
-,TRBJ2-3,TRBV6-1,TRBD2,TGTGCCAGCAGTGAGGCGGGAGGTTTCGCAGATACGCAGTATTTT,CASSEAGGFADTQYF
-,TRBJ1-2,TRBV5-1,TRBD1,TGCGCCAGCAGCTCTGGTCGGACAGGGGGCGAAGGCTATGGCTACACCTTC,CASSSGRTGGEGYGYTF
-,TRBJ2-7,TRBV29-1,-,TGCAGCGTTGAAGATAACACAGCTTACGAGCAGTACTTC,CSVEDNTAYEQYF
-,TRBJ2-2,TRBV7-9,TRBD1,TGTGCCAGCAGCCCCCCCGACAGGGCGGCCGGGGAGCTGTTTTTT,CASSPPDRAAGELFF
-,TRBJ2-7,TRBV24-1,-,TGTGCCACCAGTGATTTGCTTGTGACATACGAGCAGTACTTC,CATSDLLVTYEQYF
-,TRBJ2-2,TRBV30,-,TGTGCCTGGAGTGTGGGACAACCGCTTGGGGCCGGGGAGCTGTTTTTT,CAWSVGQPLGAGELFF